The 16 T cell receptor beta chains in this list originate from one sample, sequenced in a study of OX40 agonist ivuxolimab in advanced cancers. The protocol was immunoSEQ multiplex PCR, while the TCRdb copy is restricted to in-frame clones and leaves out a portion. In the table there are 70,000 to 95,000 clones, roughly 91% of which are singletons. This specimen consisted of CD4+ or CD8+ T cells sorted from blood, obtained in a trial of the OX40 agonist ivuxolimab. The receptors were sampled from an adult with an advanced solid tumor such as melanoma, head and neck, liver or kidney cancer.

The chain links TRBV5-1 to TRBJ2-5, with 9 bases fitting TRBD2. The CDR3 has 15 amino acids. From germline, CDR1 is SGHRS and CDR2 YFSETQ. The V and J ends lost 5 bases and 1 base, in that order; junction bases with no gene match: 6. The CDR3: CASRERGVTQETQYF. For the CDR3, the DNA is TGCGCCAGCAGGGAGCGGGGGGTTACCCAAGAGACCCAGTACTTC.

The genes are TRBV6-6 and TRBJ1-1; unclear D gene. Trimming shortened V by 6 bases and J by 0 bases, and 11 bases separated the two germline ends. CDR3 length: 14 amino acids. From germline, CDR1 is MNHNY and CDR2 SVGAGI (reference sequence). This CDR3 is CASSLPQLNTEAFF. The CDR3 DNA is TGTGCCAGCAGCTTGCCACAGTTGAACACTGAAGCTTTCTTT.

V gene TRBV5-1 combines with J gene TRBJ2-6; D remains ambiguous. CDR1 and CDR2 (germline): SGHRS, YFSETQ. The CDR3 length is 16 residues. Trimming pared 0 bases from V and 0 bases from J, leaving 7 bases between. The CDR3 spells CASSLGDNSGANVLTF. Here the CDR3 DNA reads TGCGCCAGCAGCTTGGGAGACAACTCTGGGGCCAACGTCCTGACTTTC.

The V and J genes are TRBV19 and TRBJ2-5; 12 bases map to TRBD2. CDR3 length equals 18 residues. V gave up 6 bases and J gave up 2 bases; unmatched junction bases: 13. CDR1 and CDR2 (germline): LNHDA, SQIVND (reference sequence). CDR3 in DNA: TGTGCCAGTAGCCGGTGGGCTACTAGCGGGGGGTCGCAAGAGACCCAGTACTTC. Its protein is CASSRWATSGGSQETQYF.

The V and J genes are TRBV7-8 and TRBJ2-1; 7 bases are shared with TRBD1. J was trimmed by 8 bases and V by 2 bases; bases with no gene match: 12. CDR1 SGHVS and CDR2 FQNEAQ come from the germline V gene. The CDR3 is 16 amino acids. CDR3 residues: CASSLRGTAEGYEQFF. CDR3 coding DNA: TGTGCCAGCAGCTTAAGGGGGACAGCCGAGGGGTATGAGCAGTTCTTC. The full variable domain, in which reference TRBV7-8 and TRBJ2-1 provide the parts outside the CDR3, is GAGVSQSPRYKVAKRGQDVALRCDPISGHVSLFWYQQALGQGPEFLTYFQNEAQLDKSGLPSDRFFAERPEGSVSTLKIQRTQQEDSAVYLCASSLRGTAEGYEQFFGPGTRLTVL.

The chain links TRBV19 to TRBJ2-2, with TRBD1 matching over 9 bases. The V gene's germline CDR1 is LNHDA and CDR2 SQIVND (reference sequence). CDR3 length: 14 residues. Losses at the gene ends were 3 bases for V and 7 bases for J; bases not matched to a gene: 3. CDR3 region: CASSMTGGYGELFF. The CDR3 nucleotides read TGTGCCAGTAGTATGACAGGGGGTTACGGGGAGCTGTTTTTT.

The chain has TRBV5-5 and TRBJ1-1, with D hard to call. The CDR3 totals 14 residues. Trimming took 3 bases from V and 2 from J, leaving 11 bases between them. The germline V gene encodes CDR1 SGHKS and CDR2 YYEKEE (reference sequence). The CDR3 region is CASSWTPRNTEAFF. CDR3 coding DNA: TGTGCCAGCAGCTGGACTCCCCGAAACACTGAAGCTTTCTTT.

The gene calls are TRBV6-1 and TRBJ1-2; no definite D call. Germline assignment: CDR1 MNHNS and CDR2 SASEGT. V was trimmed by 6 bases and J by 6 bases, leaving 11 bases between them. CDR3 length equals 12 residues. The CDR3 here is CASRPEGDGYTF. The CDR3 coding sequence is TGTGCCAGCAGGCCCGAGGGTGATGGCTACACCTTC.

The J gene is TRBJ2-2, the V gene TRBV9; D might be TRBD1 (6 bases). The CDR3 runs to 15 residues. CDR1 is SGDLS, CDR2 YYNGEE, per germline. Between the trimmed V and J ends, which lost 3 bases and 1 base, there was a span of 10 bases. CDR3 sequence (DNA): TGTGCCAGCAGCGGATCGGGACAGAACACCGGGGAGCTGTTTTTT. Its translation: CASSGSGQNTGELFF.

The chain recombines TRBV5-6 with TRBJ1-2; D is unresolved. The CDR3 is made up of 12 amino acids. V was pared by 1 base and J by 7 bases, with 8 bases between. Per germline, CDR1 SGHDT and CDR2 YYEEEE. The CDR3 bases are TGTGCCAGCAGCTTGTCCCAGGCTGGCTACACCTTC. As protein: CASSLSQAGYTF. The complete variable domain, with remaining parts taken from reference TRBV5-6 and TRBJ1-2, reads DAGVTQSPTHLIKTRGQQVTLRCSPKSGHDTVSWYQQALGQGPQFIFQYYEEEERQRGNFPDRFSGHQFPNYSSELNVNALLLGDSALYLCASSLSQAGYTFGSGTRLTVV.

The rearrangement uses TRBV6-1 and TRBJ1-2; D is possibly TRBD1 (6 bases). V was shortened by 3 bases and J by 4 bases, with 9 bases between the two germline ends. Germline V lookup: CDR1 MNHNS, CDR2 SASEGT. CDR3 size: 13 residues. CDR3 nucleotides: TGTGCCAGCAGTGACGAGGACAGCTATGGCTACACCTTC. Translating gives CASSDEDSYGYTF.

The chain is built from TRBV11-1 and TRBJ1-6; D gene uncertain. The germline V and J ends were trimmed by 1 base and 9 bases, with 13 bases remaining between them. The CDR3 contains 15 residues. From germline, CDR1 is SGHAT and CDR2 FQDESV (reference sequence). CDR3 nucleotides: TGTGCCAGCAGCTTAGTGTCTTCAGAAGCTTCACCCCTCCACTTT. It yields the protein CASSLVSSEASPLHF.

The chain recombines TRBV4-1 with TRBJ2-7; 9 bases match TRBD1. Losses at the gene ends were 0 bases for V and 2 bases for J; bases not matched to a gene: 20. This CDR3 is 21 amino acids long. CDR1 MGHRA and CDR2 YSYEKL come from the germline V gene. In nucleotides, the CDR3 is TGCGCCAGCAGCCAAGATAGCCCCGGGACAGGGACCAACTTAGCACCCTACGAGCAGTACTTC. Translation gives CASSQDSPGTGTNLAPYEQYF.

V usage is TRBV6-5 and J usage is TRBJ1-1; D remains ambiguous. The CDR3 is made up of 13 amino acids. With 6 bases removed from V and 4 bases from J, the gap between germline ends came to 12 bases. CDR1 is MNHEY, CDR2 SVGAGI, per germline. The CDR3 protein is CASRIAALTEAFF. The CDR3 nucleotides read TGTGCCAGCAGGATCGCGGCGCTCACTGAAGCTTTCTTT.

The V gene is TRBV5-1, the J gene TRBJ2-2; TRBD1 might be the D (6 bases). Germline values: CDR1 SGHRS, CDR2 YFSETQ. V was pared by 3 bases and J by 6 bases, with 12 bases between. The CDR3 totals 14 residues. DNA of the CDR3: TGCGCCAGCAGCTACAGGGAACATCCCGGGGAGCTGTTTTTT. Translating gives CASSYREHPGELFF. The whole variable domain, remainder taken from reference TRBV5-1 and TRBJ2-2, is KAGVTQTPRYLIKTRGQQVTLSCSPISGHRSVSWYQQTPGQGLQFLFEYFSETQRNKGNFPGRFSGRQFSNSRSEMNVSTLELGDSALYLCASSYREHPGELFFGEGSRLTVL.

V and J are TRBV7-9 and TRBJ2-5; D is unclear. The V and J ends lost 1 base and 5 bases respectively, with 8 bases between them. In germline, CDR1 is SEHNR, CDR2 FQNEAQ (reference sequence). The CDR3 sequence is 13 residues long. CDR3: CASSLGAVETQYF. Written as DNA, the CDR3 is TGTGCCAGCAGCTTAGGGGCCGTGGAGACCCAGTACTTC.